This T cell receptor beta chain derives from a study of T cells in localized non-small cell lung cancer. Clones were read by immunoSEQ multiplex PCR, and TCRdb kept only the in-frame ones, dropping some. The table has approximately 40,000 clones, more than 75% seen once. Germline assignment: CDR1 MGHRA and CDR2 YSYEKL. This CDR3 comprises 14 residues. V lost 5 bases to trimming and J lost 3 bases, with 14 bases between them. This receptor was taken from a man aged 18 to 49 with stage I lung adenocarcinoma. Sequencing was performed on peripheral blood, taken before any cancer treatment. The rearrangement links TRBV4-1 to TRBJ2-7, with D perhaps matching TRBD1 (6 bases). The CDR3 nucleotides are TGCGCCAGCAGCACATACGCGACAGGCTACGAGCAGTACTTC. It encodes CASSTYATGYEQYF.